The clone carrying this TCR beta chain was recorded at least ten times. Its antigen is not known. This CDR3 spans 15 amino acids. Trimming took 5 bases from V and 6 from J, leaving 17 bases between them. Germline V lookup: CDR1 KGHDR, CDR2 SFDVKD. Amplification of TCR beta CDR3 regions used RNA as the template. A set of HTBI primers served as the primers for a first-round RT-PCR of the TCR CDR3. One entry per CDR3 protein, called by TCRdb with MiXCR from the multiplex PCR reads. The data hold about 380,000 distinct CDR3 sequences, with roughly 13% observed a single time. The data belong to a study of T cells in Graves' hyperthyroidism and ophthalmopathy. Findings and limits, study-wide: Blood also showed most of the thyroid clonotypes that were expanded above 0.001.

The specimen was blood. The V call is TRBV24-1, the J call TRBJ2-3; D is perhaps TRBD2 (6 bases). The sequence derives from a woman aged 55-69 years with Graves' hyperthyroidism. The CDR3 spells CATSGARSGGDTQYF. In DNA form, the CDR3 reads TGTGCCACCAGTGGAGCCCGCTCCGGGGGTGATACGCAGTATTTT.